This T cell receptor (beta chain) was sequenced in a study of blood T cell repertoires in COVID-19. Study-wide background: Samples representing acute and convalescent COVID-19 were sourced from the United States, Italy and Spain.

Living in 25 or so US areas, the participants were between 18 and 89 years of age. Two negative PCRs, clearance, or symptom resolution characterized the recovered Cohort 3 donors. From germline, CDR1 is SGHAT and CDR2 FQNNGV. This CDR3 has 16 amino acids. With 4 bases clipped from V and 3 bases from J, the junction kept 6 bases outside the gene matches. Authors' analysis steps: Amplification from reference gene primers served as the basis for estimated nucleated cell counts. Using immunoSEQ multiplex PCR, the repertoire was profiled, and TCRdb retains in-frame clones only, with some absent. V, J and clone size are those of that table, while D and trimming were read from the DNA. The table has a few hundred thousand clones, around nine tenths seen once.

The receptor's source is a woman aged 18-30 years who had recovered from COVID-19. This sequence joins TRBV11-2 and TRBJ2-3; 11 nucleotides line up with TRBD2. Sequencing was performed on PBMCs or T cells enriched from blood (not recorded which). CDR3 sequence: CASSSRLAGLTDTQYF. Here the CDR3 DNA reads TGTGCCAGCAGCTCACGACTAGCGGGACTTACAGATACGCAGTATTTT.